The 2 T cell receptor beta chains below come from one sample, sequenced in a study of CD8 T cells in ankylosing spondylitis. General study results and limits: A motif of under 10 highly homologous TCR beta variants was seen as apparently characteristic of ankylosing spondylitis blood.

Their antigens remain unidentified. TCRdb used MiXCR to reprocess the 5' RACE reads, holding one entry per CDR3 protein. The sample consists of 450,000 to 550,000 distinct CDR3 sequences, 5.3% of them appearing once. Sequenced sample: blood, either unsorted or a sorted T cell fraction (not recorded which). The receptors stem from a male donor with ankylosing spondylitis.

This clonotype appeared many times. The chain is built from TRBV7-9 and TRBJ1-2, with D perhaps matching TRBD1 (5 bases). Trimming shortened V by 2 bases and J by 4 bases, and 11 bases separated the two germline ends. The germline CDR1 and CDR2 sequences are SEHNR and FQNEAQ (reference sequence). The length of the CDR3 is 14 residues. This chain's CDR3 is CASSLLGAGYGYTF. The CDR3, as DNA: TGTGCCAGCAGCTTACTAGGGGCAGGCTATGGCTACACCTTC.

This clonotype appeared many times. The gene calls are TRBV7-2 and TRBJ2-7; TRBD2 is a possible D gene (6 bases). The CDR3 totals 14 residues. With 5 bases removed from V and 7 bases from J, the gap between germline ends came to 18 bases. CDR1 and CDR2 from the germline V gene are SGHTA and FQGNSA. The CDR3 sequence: CASSTHVPAGEQYF. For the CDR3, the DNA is TGTGCCAGCAGCACCCATGTTCCGGCGGGGGAGCAGTACTTC.